This note documents a single T cell receptor (beta chain) sequence. This entry is derived from a study of shared clonotypes between healthy human individuals. Study-level information: Every donor yielded three CD4 naive, three CD4 memory, two CD8 naive and one CD8 memory plate.

Sequenced by immunoSEQ multiplex PCR; TCRdb stores in-frame clones only, minus some. The table records millions of clones, more than 80% of them present only once. Germline V gene data show CDR1 as MNHEY and CDR2 as SVGAGI. V was clipped by 2 bases and J by 3 bases, with 8 bases between them. The length of the CDR3 is 13 residues. The chain uses TRBV6-5 and TRBJ2-7; D tentatively fits TRBD1 or TRBD2 (5 bases each). Sequenced sample: naive CD4+ T cells sorted from blood. As for subset: CD45RA+ positively selected. The TCR comes from a man aged 18 to 29 in good health. As DNA, the CDR3 is TGTGCCAGCAGTTACGGGGGAATCTACGAGCAGTACTTC. Translated, it gives CASSYGGIYEQYF.